Detailed here is one T cell receptor (beta chain). Its antigen is not known. The data belong to a study of shared clonotypes between healthy human individuals. Whole-study results and caveats: Large sequencing depth failed to make sorted-subset sequencing complete, rarefaction showed.

The repertoire was sequenced with immunoSEQ multiplex PCR; TCRdb's copy has only in-frame clones and lacks some. The repertoire holds roughly 720,000 clones, with 90% as singletons. The sample comprised memory CD8+ T cells from PBMCs. Subset denoted: CD45RO+ cells pooled with CCR7-negative TemRA cells. The sequence was collected from a man between 18 and 29 years old in good health. Some clones in this sample may be carry-over from other donors' samples.

This CDR3 is CASSLGTGPSYEQYF. For the CDR3, the DNA is TGTGCCAGCAGTTTGGGGACAGGGCCATCCTACGAGCAGTACTTC. The V call is TRBV27, the J call TRBJ2-7; 9 bases agree with TRBD1. The CDR3 has 15 residues. Germline values: CDR1 MNHEY, CDR2 SMNVEV (reference sequence). The J segment lost 1 base and the V segment lost 3 bases, leaving 4 bases of the junction unmatched.